The clone carrying this T cell receptor beta chain has ten or more counts. What it recognizes is unknown. This entry comes from a study of neurological immune-mediated disorders. One entry per CDR3 protein, called by TCRdb with MiXCR from the 5' RACE reads. This table holds just under 60,000 distinct CDR3 sequences, roughly 3.2% found once. Overall study findings and caveats: When repertoires were grouped phylogenetically, those of 18 of 34 multiple sclerosis patients fell into one related-CDR3 cluster, a possible signature.

The CDR3 length is 16 residues. J gave up 2 bases and V 4 bases, and 6 bases lay outside the gene matches. CDR1 is SGHRS, CDR2 YFSETQ, per germline. The V call is TRBV5-1, the J call TRBJ2-2; TRBD2 agrees at 9 bases. The sample consisted of PBMCs. The sequence was obtained from a woman aged 25 to 45 with multiple sclerosis. The CDR3 region has the DNA TGCGCCAGCAGCCCTCCTAGCGGGGACAACACCGGGGAGCTGTTTTTT. Translation: CASSPPSGDNTGELFF.